The rows below give T cell receptor beta chains drawn from one sample of a study of Ad26.COV2.S vaccination and SARS-CoV-2 variants. Sequenced by immunoSEQ multiplex PCR; TCRdb stores in-frame clones only, minus some. The sample shows 250,000 to 300,000 clones, approximately 87% of them seen only once. The source was peripheral blood, collected in a trial of Ad26.COV2.S vaccine versus placebo. The receptors shown here come from a person aged 18-65 years who received the Ad26.COV2.S COVID-19 vaccine or a placebo. The CDR3 runs from the conserved cysteine through the conserved F or W. Fields, in order: J gene, V gene, clone size, D gene, CDR3 DNA, CDR3 protein. The D gene is left open where the match is weak. The listing skips clone size in some rows; elsewhere it reads once, few, many or a size class.

>TRBJ1-1|TRBV5-6|.|.
TGTGCCAGCAGCTTGCTGAGGGGCGCGAACACTGAAGCTTTCTTT
CASSLLRGANTEAFF
>TRBJ2-7|TRBV4-2|.|TRBD2
TGTGCCAGCAGCCAAGAACTAGCGTCCACCGGATGGGGCTACGAGCAGTACTTC
CASSQELASTGWGYEQYF
>TRBJ2-1|TRBV10-3|.|.
TGTGCCATCGGCTCCGGAGTTTTCTACAATGAGCAGTTCTTC
CAIGSGVFYNEQFF
>TRBJ2-5|TRBV18|once|TRBD1
TGTGCCAGCTCACCACCGGGACAGGGTTCTTTGTGGGAGACCCAGTACTTC
CASSPPGQGSLWETQYF
>TRBJ1-2|TRBV6-5|.|TRBD1
TGTGCCAGCAGGTCTGGACAGGGCATAAGTGATGGCTACACCTTC
CASRSGQGISDGYTF
>TRBJ1-4|TRBV20-1|.|.
TGCAGTGCTAGTTCCCCGCTGAATGAAAAACTGTTTTTT
CSASSPLNEKLFF
>TRBJ1-3|TRBV30|.|TRBD1
TGTGCCTGGAGTAGACAGGGGCTGAACACCATATATTTT
CAWSRQGLNTIYF
>TRBJ2-1|TRBV6-5|.|.
TGTGCCAGCAGCAACCCGGGAGCGGCTGAGCAGTTCTTC
CASSNPGAAEQFF
>TRBJ1-2|TRBV29-1|.|TRBD1
TGCAGCACCAGGACAGGGGGCTATGGCTACACCTTC
CSTRTGGYGYTF
>TRBJ2-3|TRBV19|once|TRBD1
TGTGCCAGTAGTATGACCCGGGACAGCCATACGCAGTATTTT
CASSMTRDSHTQYF
>TRBJ2-2|TRBV18|.|.
TGTGCCAGCTCAACCCAGGAAAACACCGGGGAGCTGTTTTTT
CASSTQENTGELFF
>TRBJ2-1|TRBV27|.|TRBD1
TGTGCCAGCAGTTTAGGACAGGGGTCCTACAATGAGCAGTTCTTC
CASSLGQGSYNEQFF
>TRBJ1-5|TRBV27|.|.
TGTGCCAGCCCAGGACAGAACAATCAGCCCCAGCATTTT
CASPGQNNQPQHF
>TRBJ2-7|TRBV2|.|.
TGTGCCAGCAGTGAAGCGGAAGGGTGGGGGCGAGCGTCGGTTGAGCAGTACTTC
CASSEAEGWGRASVEQYF
>TRBJ2-2|TRBV7-2|.|.
TGTGCCAGCAGCTTAGGTCTGGGGTCCACCGGGGAGCTGTTTTTT
CASSLGLGSTGELFF
>TRBJ1-4|TRBV7-7|.|.
TGTGCTAGCAGCCCCCATATAGGGGCCGGGCAAGAAAAACTGTTTTTT
CASSPHIGAGQEKLFF
>TRBJ1-1|TRBV6-5|.|.
TGTGCCAGCAGACCCGGGACACGGAACACTGAAGCTTTCTTT
CASRPGTRNTEAFF
>TRBJ2-4|TRBV4-1|.|.
TGCGCCAGCAGCCAAGTTTGGGTCGCCAAAAACATTCAGTACTTC
CASSQVWVAKNIQYF
>TRBJ2-3|TRBV7-2|.|TRBD1
TGTGCCAGCAGCTTAGGACAGGGTGGCACAGATACGCAGTATTTT
CASSLGQGGTDTQYF
>TRBJ1-2|TRBV9|.|TRBD1
TGTGCCAGCAGCGTAGGAATTCCAGGGGGCGACTATGGCTACACCTTC
CASSVGIPGGDYGYTF
>TRBJ1-2|TRBV7-9|few|.
TGTGCCAGCAGCTTAAGGAGCAGGGATGGCTACACCTTC
CASSLRSRDGYTF
>TRBJ1-1|TRBV7-8|few|.
TGTGCCAGCAGCTACACTTCAGGGTTGAGGAAGAACACTGAAGCTTTCTTT
CASSYTSGLRKNTEAFF
>TRBJ2-1|TRBV3-1/TRBV3-2|once|.
TGTGCCAGCAGCCAAGATCTACAAGGGAGTCAGTTCTTC
CASSQDLQGSQFF
>TRBJ2-5|TRBV4-1|.|TRBD1
TGCGCCAGCAGCCAAAATGCCGGACAGGGGGCAGGAGAGACCCAGTACTTC
CASSQNAGQGAGETQYF
>TRBJ2-5|TRBV30|.|TRBD2
TGTGCCTGGAGTCGGGGAGGTAGCGGGAGGAGCTCAGAGACCCAGTACTTC
CAWSRGGSGRSSETQYF
>TRBJ2-2|TRBV18|.|.
TGTGCCAGCTCACCAAATCTACCGAACACCGGGGAGCTGTTTTTT
CASSPNLPNTGELFF